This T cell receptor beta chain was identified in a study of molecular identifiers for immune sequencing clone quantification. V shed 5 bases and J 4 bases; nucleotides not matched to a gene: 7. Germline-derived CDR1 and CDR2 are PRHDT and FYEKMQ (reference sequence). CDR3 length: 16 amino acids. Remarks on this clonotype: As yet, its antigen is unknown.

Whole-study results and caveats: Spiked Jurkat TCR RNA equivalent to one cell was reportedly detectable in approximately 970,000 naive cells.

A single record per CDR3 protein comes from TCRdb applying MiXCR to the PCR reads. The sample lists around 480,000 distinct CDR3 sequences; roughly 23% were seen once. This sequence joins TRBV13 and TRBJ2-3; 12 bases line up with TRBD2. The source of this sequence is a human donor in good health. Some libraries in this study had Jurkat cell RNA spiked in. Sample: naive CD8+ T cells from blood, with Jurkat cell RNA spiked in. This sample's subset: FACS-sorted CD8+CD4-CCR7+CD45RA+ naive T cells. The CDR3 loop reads CASSLAGGGSADTQYF. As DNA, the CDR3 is TGTGCCAGCAGCCTAGCGGGGGGGGGGAGCGCAGATACGCAGTATTTT.